The sequence of this T cell receptor (beta chain) was determined in a study of identical twins. CDR3 length: 13 residues. The germline V and J ends were trimmed by 11 bases and 7 bases, with 21 bases remaining between them. Germline V gene sequence: CDR1 MDHEN, CDR2 SYDVKM. From the 5' RACE reads, TCRdb called clonotypes with MiXCR, one entry per CDR3 protein. The sample includes about 500,000 distinct CDR3 sequences, roughly 13% of them seen just once. This clonotype has a handful of counts. These data also featured in a second study, about yellow fever vaccine responses in identical twins.

The V gene is TRBV28, the J gene TRBJ2-7, with D tentatively TRBD1 (5 bases). The clonotype originates from a woman between 18 and 29 years old in good health. Sequences were obtained from CD4+ T cells sorted from blood. The CDR3 protein is CALSDSLLREQYF. CDR3 sequence (DNA): TGTGCCCTCTCAGACAGCCTTCTGAGGGAGCAGTACTTC.